This entry lists 32 T cell receptor beta chains sequenced from one sample in a study of cytomegalovirus exposure and HLA in healthy donors. This PCR relied on a set of 60 Vbeta primers and 13 Jbeta primers. The repertoire was sequenced with immunoSEQ multiplex PCR; TCRdb's copy has only in-frame clones and lacks some. Of 150,000 to 250,000 clones in the sample, 75% to 90% were seen once. The sequenced sample consisted of PBMCs. All receptors come from a woman aged 45-65 years in good health and CMV-seropositive.

The rearrangement links TRBV6-5 to TRBJ2-3; D may be TRBD2 (6 bases). CDR3 length: 15 amino acids. CDR1 and CDR2 (germline): MNHEY, SVGAGI. Trimming stripped 2 bases from V and 0 bases from J, with 9 bases between. In DNA form, the CDR3 reads TGTGCCAGCAGTTACCGTGGACTAAGCACAGATACGCAGTATTTT. It specifies CASSYRGLSTDTQYF.

This chain uses TRBV7-8 with TRBJ2-5; 9 bases map to TRBD2. Trimming cost V 5 bases and J 5 bases; bases outside gene matches: 12. The CDR3 has 16 amino acids. Germline V gene sequence: CDR1 SGHVS, CDR2 FQNEAQ. CDR3 DNA sequence: TGTGCCAGCAGCATGACTAGCGGTGGGGGCAAGGAGACCCAGTACTTC. This gives the protein CASSMTSGGGKETQYF.

The chain recombines TRBV7-2 with TRBJ1-2, with unresolved D. V was trimmed by 4 bases and J by 5 bases, leaving 8 bases between them. CDR1 SGHTA and CDR2 FQGNSA come from the germline V gene. The CDR3 contains 12 residues. The CDR3 protein is CASSSYQYGYTF. The CDR3 DNA sequence: TGTGCCAGCAGCTCTTACCAGTATGGCTACACCTTC.

The sample holds one count of this clone. The CDR3 bases are TGTGCCAGCAACCGACCAGCGGGAGGGACAGATACGCAGTATTTT. Its protein product is CASNRPAGGTDTQYF. The V call is TRBV21-1, the J call TRBJ2-3; the listed D gene, TRBD2, was not tested against the DNA. TRBV21-1 is described as a pseudogene. The CDR3 consists of 15 residues.

This clone was observed a single time. The J gene is TRBJ2-2, the V gene TRBV7-3; 8 nucleotides agree with TRBD2. CDR3 length: 15 residues. Germline CDR1 is SGHTA and CDR2 is FQGTGA. Trimming cost V 4 bases and J 5 bases; bases outside gene matches: 6. Written as DNA, the CDR3 is TGTGCCAGCAGCTCAAGCGGGGGTGGGACCGGGGAGCTGTTTTTT. It is translated as CASSSSGGGTGELFF.

This clone was observed a handful of times. The V and J genes are TRBV19 and TRBJ1-1, with 7 bases fitting TRBD1. The CDR3 extends over 14 amino acids. In germline, CDR1 is LNHDA, CDR2 SQIVND (reference sequence). After removal of 4 bases from V and 0 bases from J, the junction contained 2 bases not matched to a gene. For the CDR3, the DNA is TGTGCCAGTAGTAGGGGACAGCTGAACACTGAAGCTTTCTTT. This sequence encodes CASSRGQLNTEAFF.

The gene calls are TRBV2 and TRBJ1-3, with 7 bases fitting TRBD1. Trimming cost V 5 bases and J 3 bases; bases outside gene matches: 10. Germline assignment: CDR1 SNHLY and CDR2 FYNNEI. There are 16 residues in the CDR3. CDR3 sequence reads: CASSPSTGRNGNTIYF. DNA of the CDR3: TGTGCCAGCAGTCCGTCGACAGGGAGGAATGGAAACACCATATATTTT.

The J gene is TRBJ2-2, the V gene TRBV6-1, with D tentatively TRBD1 (6 bases). CDR1 is MNHNS, CDR2 SASEGT, per germline. This CDR3 has 14 amino acids. V was clipped by 4 bases and J by 6 bases, with 12 bases between them. The CDR3 nucleotides read TGTGCCAGCAGTGGACAGGCACTTTCCGGGGAGCTGTTTTTT. Its protein product is CASSGQALSGELFF.

The genes are TRBV5-1 and TRBJ2-7; the match to TRBD1 covers 8 bases. V lost 5 bases and J lost 2; bases outside the gene matches: 12. The germline V gene has CDR1 SGHRS and CDR2 YFSETQ. The CDR3 spans 16 residues. As DNA, the CDR3 is TGCGCCAGCAGACAAAGCCTAGGACAGGGACCCTACGAGCAGTACTTC. It codes for CASRQSLGQGPYEQYF. Together with reference TRBV5-1 and TRBJ2-7, the CDR3 gives the full variable domain: KAGVTQTPRYLIKTRGQQVTLSCSPISGHRSVSWYQQTPGQGLQFLFEYFSETQRNKGNFPGRFSGRQFSNSRSEMNVSTLELGDSALYLCASRQSLGQGPYEQYFGPGTRLTVT.

This clone has only a few counts. V is TRBV5-4 and J is TRBJ2-2; a possible D gene is TRBD2 (5 bases). Trimming took off 3 bases at V and 7 bases at J, with 13 bases between the two ends. Per the germline V gene, CDR1 is SGHNT and CDR2 is YYREEE (reference sequence). This CDR3 spans 14 amino acids. The CDR3 loop reads CASSSGFGGGELFF. DNA for the CDR3: TGTGCCAGCAGCTCGGGGTTTGGCGGCGGGGAGCTGTTTTTT.

The CDR3 reads CASVGEGRYEQYF. The CDR3 region has the DNA TGTGCCTCCGTGGGGGAGGGCCGGTACGAGCAGTACTTC. The chain carries TRBV10-3 and TRBJ2-7, with TRBD2 identical over 7 bases. This CDR3 has 13 amino acids. Germline V gene sequence: CDR1 ENHRY, CDR2 SYGVKD. Trimming cost V 11 bases and J 4 bases; bases outside gene matches: 11.

The rearrangement uses TRBV28 and TRBJ2-2; D might be TRBD1 (6 bases). The V gene lost 4 bases and the J gene lost 6 bases, with 9 bases spanning the gap. This CDR3 region has 13 residues. CDR1 MDHEN and CDR2 SYDVKM come from the germline V gene. The CDR3: CASSSQGSGELFF. The CDR3 DNA reads TGTGCCAGCAGTTCCCAGGGGTCCGGGGAGCTGTTTTTT.

This chain links TRBV19 with TRBJ2-3, with 8 positions matching TRBD2. This CDR3 spans 15 amino acids. The J segment lost 7 bases and the V segment lost 1 base, leaving 7 bases of the junction unmatched. Looked up from germline, CDR1 is LNHDA and CDR2 is SQIVND (reference sequence). The CDR3 reads CASSIAGLGPNTQYF. The CDR3 DNA reads as TGTGCCAGTAGTATAGCGGGACTAGGCCCAAATACGCAGTATTTT.

V gene TRBV4-1 combines with J gene TRBJ2-3, with 12 bases matching TRBD2. V lost 1 base to trimming and J lost 4 bases; unmatched junction nucleotides: 0. CDR3 length: 15 amino acids. Germline values: CDR1 MGHRA, CDR2 YSYEKL. CDR3 sequence: CASSQGLAGADTQYF. Here the CDR3 DNA reads TGCGCCAGCAGCCAAGGACTAGCGGGAGCAGATACGCAGTATTTT.

V gene TRBV10-3 combines with J gene TRBJ2-5; 8 nucleotides match TRBD2. The J segment lost 4 bases and the V segment lost 0 bases, leaving 7 bases of the junction unmatched. Germline lookup yields CDR1 ENHRY and CDR2 SYGVKD. The CDR3 consists of 16 residues. Here the CDR3 reads CAISESAGGTRETQYF. CDR3 DNA sequence: TGTGCCATCAGTGAGTCGGCGGGAGGCACTAGAGAGACCCAGTACTTC.

Details on this clone: Relative to the germline gene, one junction end is altered; a read error may explain this. This rearrangement joins TRBV7-9 to TRBJ2-7, with TRBD1 as a possible D gene (5 bases). CDR1 and CDR2 (germline): SEHNR, FQNEAQ (reference sequence). CDR3 length: 12 amino acids. The CDR3 DNA is TGTTCCAGCAGCTTAGTTTCAGGGGAGCAGTACTTC. The encoded protein is CSSSLVSGEQYF.

The rearrangement uses TRBV7-3 and TRBJ2-3, with a tentative D call TRBD1 (6 bases). Germline V gives CDR1 SGHTA, CDR2 FQGTGA. V shed 5 bases and J shed 1 base, with 13 bases lying between them. This CDR3 spans 15 amino acids. The CDR3 protein is CASSQAGAGTDTQYF. The DNA for the CDR3 is TGTGCCAGCAGCCAGGCAGGGGCCGGCACAGATACGCAGTATTTT.

V usage is TRBV11-2 and J usage is TRBJ2-1, with unresolved D. This CDR3 comprises 13 residues. V lost 3 bases and J lost 7, with 10 bases in between. Germline assignment: CDR1 SGHAT and CDR2 FQNNGV. The CDR3 sequence is CASSLSSGNEQFF. CDR3 DNA: TGTGCCAGCAGCTTGTCCAGTGGTAATGAGCAGTTCTTC.

The chain couples TRBV13 to TRBJ2-5; D may be TRBD2 (6 bases). V was trimmed by 1 base and J by 9 bases, leaving 12 bases between them. This CDR3 spans 13 amino acids. Germline-derived CDR1 and CDR2 are PRHDT and FYEKMQ (reference sequence). The CDR3 sequence: CASSLVRGGAQYF. CDR3 sequence (DNA): TGTGCCAGCAGCTTAGTGCGGGGCGGGGCCCAGTACTTC. The whole variable domain, remainder taken from reference TRBV13 and TRBJ2-5, is AAGVIQSPRHLIKEKRETATLKCYPIPRHDTVYWYQQGPGQDPQFLISFYEKMQSDKGSIPDRFSAQQFSDYHSELNMSSLELGDSALYFCASSLVRGGAQYFGPGTRLLVL.

J is TRBJ2-3 and V is TRBV6-1, with 9 bases lining up with TRBD1. J gave up 6 bases and V 6 bases, and 7 bases lay outside the gene matches. The CDR3 has 14 amino acids. Germline V gives CDR1 MNHNS, CDR2 SASEGT. The CDR3 reads CASSLGQGWDTQYF. The CDR3 DNA reads TGTGCCAGCAGCCTCGGACAGGGGTGGGATACGCAGTATTTT.

The chain couples TRBV5-4 to TRBJ2-2; 16 bases align to TRBD2. The germline CDR1 and CDR2 sequences are SGHNT and YYREEE (reference sequence). V lost 0 bases, J lost 3 bases, and 2 bases stayed unmatched. The CDR3 extends over 18 amino acids. In DNA form, the CDR3 reads TGTGCCAGCAGCTTGGCGGGACTAGCGGGGGGGTACACCGGGGAGCTGTTTTTT. Encoded protein: CASSLAGLAGGYTGELFF.

This clone occurred a few times. The identical CDR3 is also encoded by other nucleotide sequences in the sample. The V gene is TRBV20-1, the J gene TRBJ1-2; tentative D call: TRBD1 (5 bases). The germline CDR1 and CDR2 sequences are DFQATT and SNEGSKA (reference sequence). The CDR3 has 11 residues. Trimming stripped 6 bases from V and 4 bases from J, with 9 bases between. CDR3 DNA: TGCAGTGCCCGGGGGGGCTATGGCTACACCTTC. This sequence encodes CSARGGYGYTF.

The chain combines TRBV6-5 with TRBJ1-5; possibly TRBD1 for D (5 bases). This CDR3 spans 15 amino acids. Per the germline V gene, CDR1 is MNHEY and CDR2 is SVGAGI. With 0 bases removed from V and 5 bases from J, the gap between germline ends came to 11 bases. The CDR3 loop reads CASSYSTGGDQPQHF. The DNA of the CDR3 is TGTGCCAGCAGTTACTCGACGGGGGGGGATCAGCCCCAGCATTTT.

The V and J genes are TRBV5-1 and TRBJ2-2; TRBD1 agrees at 7 bases. Unmatched junction bases numbered 7, after V lost 0 bases and J lost 5 bases. The CDR3 runs to 16 residues. Germline V gene sequence: CDR1 SGHRS, CDR2 YFSETQ. The CDR3 spells CASSLAPGQRTGELFF. DNA of the CDR3: TGCGCCAGCAGCTTGGCCCCGGGACAGCGTACCGGGGAGCTGTTTTTT.

The chain uses TRBV4-1 and TRBJ2-7; 8 bases fit TRBD1. V was clipped by 3 bases and J by 3 bases; unmatched bases: 4. Germline CDR1 and CDR2: MGHRA and YSYEKL. The CDR3 covers 14 residues. Here the CDR3 reads CASSHGQGRYEQYF. In nucleotides, the CDR3 is TGCGCCAGCAGCCATGGACAGGGTCGCTACGAGCAGTACTTC.

The gene calls are TRBV2 and TRBJ2-3; 8 bases agree with TRBD2. The V gene's germline CDR1 is SNHLY and CDR2 FYNNEI. This CDR3 has 15 amino acids. Unmatched junction bases numbered 6, after V lost 3 bases and J lost 4 bases. Here the CDR3 reads CASSESGSGADTQYF. The CDR3 DNA sequence: TGTGCCAGCAGTGAGAGCGGGAGTGGGGCAGATACGCAGTATTTT.

The V gene is TRBV29-1, the J gene TRBJ2-1, with a weak D call TRBD2 (5 bases). Germline assignment: CDR1 SQVTM and CDR2 ANQGSEA. V lost 6 bases to trimming and J lost 4 bases, with 16 bases between them. CDR3 length: 14 amino acids. Written as DNA, the CDR3 is TGCAGCGTGGGATTGGAGGCGCTTTACAATGAGCAGTTCTTC. This translates into CSVGLEALYNEQFF.

The count of this clone is one. The rearrangement uses TRBV6-5 and TRBJ1-1, with D possibly TRBD1 on 5 matching bases. CDR1 and CDR2 (germline): MNHEY, SVGAGI. Trimming took off 2 bases at V and 2 bases at J, with 15 bases between the two ends. CDR3 length: 16 amino acids. CDR3 DNA sequence: TGTGCCAGCAGTTACGACGGGAGGGGAAAAAACACTGAAGCTTTCTTT. Its protein product is CASSYDGRGKNTEAFF.

V and J are TRBV6-1 and TRBJ1-5; TRBD1 matches at 10 bases. The junction had 7 bases not matched to a gene; V was cut back by 4 bases and J by 4 bases. This CDR3 is built from 16 residues. Germline V gives CDR1 MNHNS, CDR2 SASEGT. The CDR3 here is CASSVRTGGINQPQHF. CDR3 nucleotide sequence: TGTGCCAGCAGTGTAAGGACAGGGGGGATAAATCAGCCCCAGCATTTT.

The chain uses TRBV4-1 and TRBJ2-6; D is possibly TRBD2 (5 bases). The CDR3 totals 17 residues. The V end was cut by 0 bases, the J end by 0 bases, with 9 bases between. Germline CDR1 reads MGHRA; CDR2 reads YSYEKL. The CDR3 protein is CASSQDSGGSGANVLTF. The CDR3 DNA is TGCGCCAGCAGCCAAGATTCCGGAGGCTCTGGGGCCAACGTCCTGACTTTC.

This chain joins TRBV6-6 and TRBJ2-3; D remains unclear. This CDR3 is 12 amino acids long. Germline assignment: CDR1 MNHNY and CDR2 SVGAGI (reference sequence). V shed 6 bases and J shed 6 bases, with 10 bases lying between them. The CDR3 is CASSPSYDTQYF. DNA of the CDR3: TGTGCCAGCAGCCCCTCCTACGATACGCAGTATTTT.

This sequence joins TRBV28 and TRBJ1-5, with D unresolved. The V gene lost 3 bases and the J gene lost 7 bases, with 10 bases spanning the gap. The germline CDR1 and CDR2 sequences are MDHEN and SYDVKM. This CDR3 region has 13 residues. The CDR3: CASSFGQYQPQHF. DNA for the CDR3: TGTGCCAGCAGTTTTGGTCAGTACCAGCCCCAGCATTTT.